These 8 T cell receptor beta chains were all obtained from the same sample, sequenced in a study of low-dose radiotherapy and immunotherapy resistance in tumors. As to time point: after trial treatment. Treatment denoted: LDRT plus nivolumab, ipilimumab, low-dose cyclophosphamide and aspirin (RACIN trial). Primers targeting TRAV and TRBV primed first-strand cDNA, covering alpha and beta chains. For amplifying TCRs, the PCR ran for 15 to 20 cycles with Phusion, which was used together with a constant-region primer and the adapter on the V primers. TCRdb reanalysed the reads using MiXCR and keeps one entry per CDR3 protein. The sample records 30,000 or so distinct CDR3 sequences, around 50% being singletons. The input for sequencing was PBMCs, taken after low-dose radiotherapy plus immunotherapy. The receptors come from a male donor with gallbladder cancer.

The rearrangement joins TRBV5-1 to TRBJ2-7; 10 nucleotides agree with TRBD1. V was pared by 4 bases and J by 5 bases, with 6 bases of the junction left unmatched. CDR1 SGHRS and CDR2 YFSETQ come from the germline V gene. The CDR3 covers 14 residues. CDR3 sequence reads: CASSTGQGVNEQYF. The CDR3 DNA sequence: TGCGCCAGCAGCACAGGACAGGGGGTCAACGAGCAGTACTTC. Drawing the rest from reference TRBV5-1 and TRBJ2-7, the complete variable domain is KAGVTQTPRYLIKTRGQQVTLSCSPISGHRSVSWYQQTPGQGLQFLFEYFSETQRNKGNFPGRFSGRQFSNSRSEMNVSTLELGDSALYLCASSTGQGVNEQYFGPGTRLTVT.

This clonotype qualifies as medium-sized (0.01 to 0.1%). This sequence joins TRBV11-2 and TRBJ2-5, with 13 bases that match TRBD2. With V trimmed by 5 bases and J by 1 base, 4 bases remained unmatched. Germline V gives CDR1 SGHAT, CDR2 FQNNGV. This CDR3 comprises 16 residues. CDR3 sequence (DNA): TGTGCCAGCAGCCCACTAGCGGGGGGGTCCCAAGAGACCCAGTACTTC. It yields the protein CASSPLAGGSQETQYF.

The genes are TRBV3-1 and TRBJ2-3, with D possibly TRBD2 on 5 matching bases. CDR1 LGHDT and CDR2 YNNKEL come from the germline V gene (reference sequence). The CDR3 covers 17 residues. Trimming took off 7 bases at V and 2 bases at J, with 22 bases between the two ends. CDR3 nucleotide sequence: TGTGCCAGCATCCCGGGCGGCCGGGGAAGGGACACAGATACGCAGTATTTT. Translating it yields CASIPGGRGRDTDTQYF.

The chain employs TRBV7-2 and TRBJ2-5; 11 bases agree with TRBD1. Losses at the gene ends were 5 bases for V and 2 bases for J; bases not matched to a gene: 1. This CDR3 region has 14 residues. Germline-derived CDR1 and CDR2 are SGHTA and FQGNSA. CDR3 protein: CASSRDRGQETQYF. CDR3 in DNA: TGTGCCAGCAGCCGGGACAGGGGGCAAGAGACCCAGTACTTC.

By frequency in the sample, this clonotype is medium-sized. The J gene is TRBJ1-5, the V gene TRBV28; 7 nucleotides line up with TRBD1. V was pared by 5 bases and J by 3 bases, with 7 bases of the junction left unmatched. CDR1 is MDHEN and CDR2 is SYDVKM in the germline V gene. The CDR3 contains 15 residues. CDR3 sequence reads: CASSTPTGDNQPQHF. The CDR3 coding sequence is TGTGCCAGCAGTACACCTACAGGGGACAATCAGCCCCAGCATTTT.

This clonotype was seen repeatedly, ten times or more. CDR3 nucleotide sequence: TGTGCCAGCAGCCCAGTTGTGGACGAGCAGTACTTC. The encoded protein is CASSPVVDEQYF. The rearrangement uses TRBV5-5 and TRBJ2-7; D gene uncertain. V dropped 4 bases and J dropped 5 bases, with 10 bases sitting between them. Germline V lookup: CDR1 SGHKS, CDR2 YYEKEE (reference sequence). The CDR3 is made up of 12 amino acids.

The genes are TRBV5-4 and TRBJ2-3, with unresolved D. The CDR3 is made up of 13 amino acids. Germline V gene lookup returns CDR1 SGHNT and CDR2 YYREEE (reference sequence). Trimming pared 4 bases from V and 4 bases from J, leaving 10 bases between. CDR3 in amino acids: CASSPFGADTQYF. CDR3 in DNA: TGTGCCAGCAGCCCGTTTGGCGCAGATACGCAGTATTTT.

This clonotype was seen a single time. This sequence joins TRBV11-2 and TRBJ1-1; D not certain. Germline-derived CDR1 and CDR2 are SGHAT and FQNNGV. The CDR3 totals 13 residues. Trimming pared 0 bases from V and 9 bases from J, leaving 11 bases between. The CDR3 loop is CASSLDVRWQAFF. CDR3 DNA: TGTGCCAGCAGCTTAGATGTAAGGTGGCAAGCTTTCTTT.